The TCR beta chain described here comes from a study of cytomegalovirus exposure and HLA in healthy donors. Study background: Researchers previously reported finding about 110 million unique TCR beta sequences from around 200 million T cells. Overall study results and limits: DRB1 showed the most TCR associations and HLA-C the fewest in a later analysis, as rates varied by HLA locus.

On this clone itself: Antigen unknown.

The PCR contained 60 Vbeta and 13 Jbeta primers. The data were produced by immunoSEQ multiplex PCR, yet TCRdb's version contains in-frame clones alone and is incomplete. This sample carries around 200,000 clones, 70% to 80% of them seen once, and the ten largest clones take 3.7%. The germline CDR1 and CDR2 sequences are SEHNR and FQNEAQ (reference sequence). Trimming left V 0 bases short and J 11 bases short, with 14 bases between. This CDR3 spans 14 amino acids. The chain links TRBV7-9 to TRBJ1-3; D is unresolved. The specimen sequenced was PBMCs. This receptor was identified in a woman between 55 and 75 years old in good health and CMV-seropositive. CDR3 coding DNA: TGTGCCAGCAGCTTAGCGTTGGGCCAGTCGGCCATATATTTT. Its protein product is CASSLALGQSAIYF.